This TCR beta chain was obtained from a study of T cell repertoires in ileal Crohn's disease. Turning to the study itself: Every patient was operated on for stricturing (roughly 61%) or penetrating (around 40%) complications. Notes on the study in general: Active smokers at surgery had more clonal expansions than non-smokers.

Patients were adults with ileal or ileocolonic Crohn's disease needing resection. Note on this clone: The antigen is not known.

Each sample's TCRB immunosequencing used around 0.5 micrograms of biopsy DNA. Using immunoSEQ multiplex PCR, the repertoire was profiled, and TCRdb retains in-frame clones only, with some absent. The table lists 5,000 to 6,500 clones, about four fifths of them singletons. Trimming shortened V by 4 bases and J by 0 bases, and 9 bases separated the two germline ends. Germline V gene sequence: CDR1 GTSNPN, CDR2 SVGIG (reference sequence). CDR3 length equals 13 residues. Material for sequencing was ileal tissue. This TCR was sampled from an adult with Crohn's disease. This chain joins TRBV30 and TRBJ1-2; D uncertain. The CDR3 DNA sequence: TGTGCCTGGACAGTCCAAGCTAACTATGGCTACACCTTC. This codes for CAWTVQANYGYTF.